This T cell receptor beta chain came from a study of regulatory T cells in long-lasting Graves disease. Arm-PCR of CDR3 regions and iRepertoire HTBI primers were the basis on which TCR beta libraries were built. TCRdb re-derived calls from the multiplex PCR reads in MiXCR, one entry per CDR3 protein. The table records roughly 700,000 distinct CDR3 sequences, approximately 31% of them present only once. The CDR3 spans 13 residues. Deletions cut 6 bases from V and 6 bases from J, with 12 bases between. In germline, CDR1 is MNHNS, CDR2 SASEGT. Time point noted: persistent/refractory GD, antithyroid drugs over 5 years with positive TRAb. The TCR library used RNA extracted from PBMCs.

This chain joins TRBV6-1 and TRBJ1-5; no reliable D call. This clonotype originated in a female donor with Graves disease. Source: peripheral blood mononuclear cells (PBMCs), taken when the disease was refractory, from a patient treated with antithyroid drugs. The CDR3 reads CASRDSLLQPQHF. As DNA, the CDR3 is TGTGCCAGCAGGGATTCCCTTCTTCAGCCCCAGCATTTT.